The 20 T cell receptor beta chains listed next were all sequenced from one sample in a study of T cells after yellow fever vaccination. TCRdb re-called the 5' RACE reads through MiXCR, storing one row per CDR3 protein. The profile shows 250,000 or so distinct CDR3 sequences, 5.5% to 8.5% of them singletons. This specimen consisted of CD4+ T cells sorted from PBMCs, obtained on the day of the yellow fever booster vaccination. All receptors come from a man aged 25 to 40 who received the YFV17D yellow fever vaccine.

Many counts were recorded for this clonotype. The gene calls are TRBV10-3 and TRBJ2-1, with 11 bases lining up with TRBD2. Germline CDR1 reads ENHRY; CDR2 reads SYGVKD. V shed 9 bases and J 8 bases; nucleotides not matched to a gene: 12. This CDR3 has 15 residues. DNA for the CDR3: TGTGCCATTGATAGCGGGAGGGCCAATTTCGATGAGCAGTTCTTC. Its translation: CAIDSGRANFDEQFF.

This clonotype was seen repeatedly, ten times or more. The chain carries TRBV5-1 and TRBJ2-7, with 7 bases aligning to TRBD1. Germline loops: CDR1 SGHRS, CDR2 YFSETQ. Losses at the gene ends were 1 base for V and 4 bases for J; bases not matched to a gene: 8. This CDR3 is built from 15 residues. CDR3 bases: TGCGCCAGCAGCTTGAGATCGACAGGGACATACGAGCAGTACTTC. Translating gives CASSLRSTGTYEQYF. Full variable domain (outside the CDR3, taken from reference TRBV5-1 and TRBJ2-7): KAGVTQTPRYLIKTRGQQVTLSCSPISGHRSVSWYQQTPGQGLQFLFEYFSETQRNKGNFPGRFSGRQFSNSRSEMNVSTLELGDSALYLCASSLRSTGTYEQYFGPGTRLTVT.

This clonotype was recorded a few times. The chain is built from TRBV5-1 and TRBJ2-5, with 8 bases that match TRBD2. This CDR3 has 15 amino acids. V lost 7 bases to trimming and J lost 2 bases; unmatched junction nucleotides: 10. The germline gives CDR1 SGHRS, CDR2 YFSETQ. The CDR3 protein is CASHRAGGGQETQYF. CDR3 DNA sequence: TGCGCCAGCCATAGGGCGGGAGGAGGGCAAGAGACCCAGTACTTC.

This clonotype occurred a few times. The chain is built from TRBV5-1 and TRBJ2-6, with D possibly TRBD2 on 6 matching bases. The germline CDR1 and CDR2 sequences are SGHRS and YFSETQ. This CDR3 spans 18 amino acids. With 2 bases removed from V and 0 bases from J, the gap between germline ends came to 15 bases. The CDR3 spells CASSFLRDSNSGANVLTF. DNA of the CDR3: TGCGCCAGCAGCTTTCTCCGGGACTCGAACTCTGGGGCCAACGTCCTGACTTTC. Full variable domain (missing parts from reference TRBV5-1 and TRBJ2-6): KAGVTQTPRYLIKTRGQQVTLSCSPISGHRSVSWYQQTPGQGLQFLFEYFSETQRNKGNFPGRFSGRQFSNSRSEMNVSTLELGDSALYLCASSFLRDSNSGANVLTFGAGSRLTVL.

This clonotype came up a few times. The chain carries TRBV20-1 and TRBJ1-5; D is uncertain. Germline-derived CDR1 and CDR2 are DFQATT and SNEGSKA (reference sequence). The CDR3 sequence is 12 residues long. For the CDR3, the DNA is TGCAGCAACGGCGGAAGCAATCAGCCCCAGCATTTT. This sequence encodes CSNGGSNQPQHF.

This clonotype showed up many times. The V and J genes are TRBV5-6 and TRBJ2-5; the D call may be TRBD1 or TRBD2 (6 bases each). Between the trimmed V and J ends, which lost 4 bases and 3 bases, there was a span of 13 bases. CDR3 size: 14 residues. Germline V gives CDR1 SGHDT, CDR2 YYEEEE. The CDR3 bases are TGTGCCAGCAGCCGCGGGACATACGAAGAGACCCAGTACTTC. Translation: CASSRGTYEETQYF.

A few counts support this clonotype. This chain joins TRBV5-1 and TRBJ2-7; D is possibly TRBD1 (5 bases). The CDR3 totals 17 residues. V lost 0 bases to trimming and J lost 6 bases, with 22 bases between them. The germline gives CDR1 SGHRS, CDR2 YFSETQ. The CDR3 sequence is CASSLARGQDGLREQYF. The CDR3 DNA is TGCGCCAGCAGCTTGGCAAGGGGCCAGGACGGCCTTCGCGAGCAGTACTTC.

This clonotype was seen repeatedly, ten times or more. The chain carries TRBV5-1 and TRBJ1-4, with D possibly being TRBD1 (6 bases). The CDR3 length is 14 residues. Trimming shortened V by 4 bases and J by 4 bases, and 11 bases separated the two germline ends. The V gene's germline CDR1 is SGHRS and CDR2 YFSETQ. The CDR3, as DNA: TGCGCCAGCAGCCCGGGACACATTAATGAAAAACTGTTTTTT. Encoded protein: CASSPGHINEKLFF.

This clonotype was seen a handful of times. The V call is TRBV7-3, the J call TRBJ2-7; D gene unclear. The CDR3 consists of 16 residues. V was shortened by 4 bases and J by 2 bases, with 18 bases between the two germline ends. Germline V gene data show CDR1 as SGHTA and CDR2 as FQGTGA. The CDR3 here is CASSSWVADLPYEQYF. DNA of the CDR3: TGTGCCAGCAGCTCGTGGGTCGCGGACCTTCCCTACGAGCAGTACTTC.

This clonotype was counted ten times or more. This chain joins TRBV7-2 and TRBJ2-4, with D possibly TRBD1 on 6 matching bases. CDR3 length equals 16 residues. Germline CDR1 and CDR2: SGHTA and FQGNSA. Deletions cut 5 bases from V and 5 bases from J, with 19 bases between. CDR3 region: CASSNHRAGYQNIQYF. The CDR3 DNA reads TGTGCCAGCAGCAATCACAGGGCGGGCTATCAAAACATTCAGTACTTC.

This clonotype was seen many times. V usage is TRBV14 and J usage is TRBJ2-3; tentatively, D is TRBD2 (5 bases). V dropped 1 base and J dropped 7 bases, with 9 bases sitting between them. This CDR3 has 13 residues. CDR1 SGHDN and CDR2 FVKESK come from the germline V gene. CDR3 in DNA: TGTGCCAGCAGCCAAGGATCGGGGTATACGCAGTATTTT. It encodes CASSQGSGYTQYF.

This clonotype was counted ten times or more. The V gene is TRBV27, the J gene TRBJ2-3; D is unresolved. CDR3 length equals 13 residues. Between the trimmed V and J ends, which lost 0 bases and 9 bases, there was a span of 10 bases. Germline lookup yields CDR1 MNHEY and CDR2 SMNVEV (reference sequence). CDR3 nucleotide sequence: TGTGCCAGCAGTTTATCGTTTGGATCCACGCAGTATTTT. Its translation is CASSLSFGSTQYF.

This clonotype has more than one count but fewer than ten. This chain links TRBV27 with TRBJ1-1, with TRBD1 as a possible D gene (5 bases). V dropped 5 bases and J dropped 2 bases, with 21 bases sitting between them. Germline V lookup: CDR1 MNHEY, CDR2 SMNVEV (reference sequence). The CDR3 contains 17 residues. The DNA of the CDR3 is TGTGCCAGCAGTCCCACCCGCCGGGGGGTAGGCAACACTGAAGCTTTCTTT. Residues: CASSPTRRGVGNTEAFF.

This clonotype was counted at least ten times. The J gene is TRBJ2-3, the V gene TRBV7-2, with D perhaps matching TRBD2 (5 bases). From germline, CDR1 is SGHTA and CDR2 FQGNSA. The CDR3 is 16 amino acids. V lost 5 bases and J lost 0, with 15 bases in between. In nucleotides, the CDR3 is TGTGCCAGCAGCGACCGTGCGGGCCCAAGCACAGATACGCAGTATTTT. Protein product: CASSDRAGPSTDTQYF. Looking up the rest from reference TRBV7-2 and TRBJ2-3 gives the full variable domain: GAGVSQSPSNKVTEKGKDVELRCDPISGHTALYWYRQSLGQGLEFLIYFQGNSAPDKSGLPSDRFSAERTGGSVSTLTIQRTQQEDSAVYLCASSDRAGPSTDTQYFGPGTRLTVL.

This clonotype has only a few counts. V is TRBV7-2 and J is TRBJ1-5; TRBD1 is a possible D gene (5 bases). Germline V gene data show CDR1 as SGHTA and CDR2 as FQGNSA. There are 12 residues in the CDR3. V gave up 11 bases and J gave up 3 bases, with 11 bases separating them. The CDR3 sequence: CASGRDNQPQHF. CDR3 in DNA: TGTGCCTCAGGGCGGGACAATCAGCCCCAGCATTTT.

This clonotype was seen repeatedly, ten times or more. The chain carries TRBV5-1 and TRBJ2-7; weak D call: TRBD1 (5 bases). V shed 3 bases and J shed 2 bases, with 12 bases lying between them. CDR1 SGHRS and CDR2 YFSETQ come from the germline V gene. This CDR3 is built from 14 residues. CDR3 in DNA: TGCGCCAGCAGCTCCCAAGGGGCGGCCTACGAGCAGTACTTC. Translation gives CASSSQGAAYEQYF.

This clonotype was seen more than once but under ten times. The chain joins TRBV7-2 to TRBJ2-3; maybe TRBD2 (6 bases). The CDR3 runs to 16 residues. Germline lookup yields CDR1 SGHTA and CDR2 FQGNSA. V dropped 5 bases and J dropped 0 bases, with 15 bases sitting between them. The chain's CDR3 is CASSPGGVRSTDTQYF. The CDR3 DNA reads TGTGCCAGCAGCCCCGGGGGAGTGAGGAGCACAGATACGCAGTATTTT.

This chain links TRBV7-8 with TRBJ2-5; D is ambiguous. The germline V and J ends were trimmed by 0 bases and 5 bases, with 10 bases remaining between them. Germline CDR1 SGHVS, CDR2 FQNEAQ. The CDR3 extends over 14 amino acids. CDR3 protein: CASSLAEWRETQYF. The CDR3 DNA reads as TGTGCCAGCAGCTTAGCGGAGTGGCGGGAGACCCAGTACTTC.

This clonotype has a count of ten or more. The chain joins TRBV29-1 to TRBJ2-7; D ambiguous. Germline V gene sequence: CDR1 SQVTM, CDR2 ANQGSEA. V gave up 4 bases and J gave up 3 bases, with 7 bases separating them. This CDR3 is built from 11 residues. The CDR3 DNA reads as TGCAGCGTTGGCGAGGACTACGAGCAGTACTTC. It is translated as CSVGEDYEQYF.

This clonotype was seen repeatedly, ten times or more. The V gene is TRBV3-1, the J gene TRBJ2-7; D unclear. CDR3 size: 12 residues. Germline assignment: CDR1 LGHDT and CDR2 YNNKEL (reference sequence). Trimming took off 1 base at V and 4 bases at J, with 5 bases between the two ends. CDR3 amino acids: CASSQGLYEQYF. The CDR3 DNA follows: TGTGCCAGCAGCCAAGGCCTTTACGAGCAGTACTTC.